This T cell receptor beta chain was recorded in a study of Ad26.COV2.S vaccination and SARS-CoV-2 variants. The V and J ends lost 0 bases and 3 bases respectively, with 21 bases between them. The CDR3 is 18 amino acids. Germline lookup yields CDR1 MGHRA and CDR2 YSYEKL. Treatment given: over 15 received Ad26.COV2.S at low or high dose, single or two shots; about five received placebo; per-sample allocation not given. The samples date from day 63 after the first vaccine or placebo injection. Sequencing was performed with immunoSEQ multiplex PCR; in TCRdb, only in-frame clones are kept and a portion is missing. The sample gives a few hundred thousand clones, roughly 90% of which show up once; over 9% is in the top ten.

The input for sequencing was peripheral blood, taken in a trial of Ad26.COV2.S vaccine versus placebo. The TCR originated in a person between 18 and 65 years old who received the Ad26.COV2.S COVID-19 vaccine or a placebo. The rearrangement uses TRBV4-1 and TRBJ2-7; D possibly corresponds to TRBD1 (6 bases). The CDR3 protein is CASSQESVLGQYYYEQYF. DNA of the CDR3: TGCGCCAGCAGCCAAGAATCGGTTCTAGGACAGTACTACTACGAGCAGTACTTC.